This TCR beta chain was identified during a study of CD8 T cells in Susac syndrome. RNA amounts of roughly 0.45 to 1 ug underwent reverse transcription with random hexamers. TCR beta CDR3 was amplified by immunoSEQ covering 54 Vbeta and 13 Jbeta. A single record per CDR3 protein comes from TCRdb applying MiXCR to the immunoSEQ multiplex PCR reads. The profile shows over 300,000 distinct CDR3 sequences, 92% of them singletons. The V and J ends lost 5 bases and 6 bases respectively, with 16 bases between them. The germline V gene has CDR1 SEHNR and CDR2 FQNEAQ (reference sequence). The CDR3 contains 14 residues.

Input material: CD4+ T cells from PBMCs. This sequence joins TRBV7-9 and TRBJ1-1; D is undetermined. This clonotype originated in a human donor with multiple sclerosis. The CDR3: CASSVGRESAEAFF. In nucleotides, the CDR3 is TGTGCCAGCAGCGTTGGACGGGAGAGCGCTGAAGCTTTCTTT.